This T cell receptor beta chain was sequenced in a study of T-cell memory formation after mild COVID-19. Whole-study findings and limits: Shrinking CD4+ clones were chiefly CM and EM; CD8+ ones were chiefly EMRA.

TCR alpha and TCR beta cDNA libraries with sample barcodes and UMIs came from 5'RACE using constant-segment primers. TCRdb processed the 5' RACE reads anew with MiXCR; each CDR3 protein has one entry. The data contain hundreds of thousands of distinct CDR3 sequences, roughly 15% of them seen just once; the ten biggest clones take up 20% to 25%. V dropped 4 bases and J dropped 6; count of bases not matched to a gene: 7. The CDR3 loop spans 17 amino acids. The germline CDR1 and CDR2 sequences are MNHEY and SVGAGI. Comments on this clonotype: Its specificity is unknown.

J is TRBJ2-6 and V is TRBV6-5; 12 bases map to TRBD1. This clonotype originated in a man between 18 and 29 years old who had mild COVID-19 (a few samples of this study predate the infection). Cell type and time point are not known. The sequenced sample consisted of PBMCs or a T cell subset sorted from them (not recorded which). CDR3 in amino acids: CASSSGTGGFAANVLTF. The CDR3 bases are TGTGCCAGCAGTTCCGGGACAGGGGGCTTTGCGGCCAACGTCCTGACTTTC.